This T cell receptor beta chain was identified during a study of T cells of healthy individuals. This clonotype was seen ten or more times. One entry per CDR3 protein, called by TCRdb with MiXCR from the 5' RACE reads. The table shows about 96,000 distinct CDR3 sequences, with 17% occurring only once. CDR1 and CDR2 (germline): SGHAT, FQNNGV. This CDR3 comprises 12 residues. The V gene lost 5 bases and the J gene lost 13 bases, with 17 bases spanning the gap. This sequence joins TRBV11-2 and TRBJ2-5, with D possibly TRBD1 on 5 matching bases. The origin of this receptor is a human donor in good health. As DNA, the CDR3 is TGTGCCAGCAGCCGAGACAGAACAGTCCTGTACTTC. Its translation: CASSRDRTVLYF.